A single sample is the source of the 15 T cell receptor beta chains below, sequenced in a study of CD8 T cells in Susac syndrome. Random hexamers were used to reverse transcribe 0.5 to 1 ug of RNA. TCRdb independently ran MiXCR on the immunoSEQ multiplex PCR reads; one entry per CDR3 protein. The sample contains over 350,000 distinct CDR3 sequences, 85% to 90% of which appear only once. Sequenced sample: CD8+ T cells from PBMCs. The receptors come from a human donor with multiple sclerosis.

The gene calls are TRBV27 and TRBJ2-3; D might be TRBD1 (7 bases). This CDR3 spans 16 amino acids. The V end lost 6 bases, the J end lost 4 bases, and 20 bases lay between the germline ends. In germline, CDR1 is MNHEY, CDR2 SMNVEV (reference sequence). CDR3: CASSPLGQEGADTQYF. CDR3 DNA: TGTGCCAGCAGCCCCTTAGGACAGGAGGGCGCAGATACGCAGTATTTT.

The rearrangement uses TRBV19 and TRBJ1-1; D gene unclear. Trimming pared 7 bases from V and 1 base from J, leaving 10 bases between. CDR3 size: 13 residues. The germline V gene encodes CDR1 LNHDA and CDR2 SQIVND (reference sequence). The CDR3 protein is CASKTEPNTEAFF. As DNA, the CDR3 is TGTGCCAGTAAGACGGAGCCGAACACTGAAGCTTTCTTT. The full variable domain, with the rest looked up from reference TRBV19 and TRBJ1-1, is DGGITQSPKYLFRKEGQNVTLSCEQNLNHDAMYWYRQDPGQGLRLIYYSQIVNDFQKGDIAEGYSVSREKKESFPLTVTSAQKNPTAFYLCASKTEPNTEAFFGQGTRLTVV.

The CDR3 DNA reads as TGTGCCAGCAGCTTAGCAGCCAGTTCGGGGGAAAAACTGTTTTTT. The encoded protein is CASSLAASSGEKLFF. The chain has TRBV11-2 and TRBJ1-4; unclear D gene. The V and J ends lost 1 base and 8 bases respectively, with 14 bases between them. The CDR3 runs 15 residues. Germline assignment: CDR1 SGHAT and CDR2 FQNNGV.

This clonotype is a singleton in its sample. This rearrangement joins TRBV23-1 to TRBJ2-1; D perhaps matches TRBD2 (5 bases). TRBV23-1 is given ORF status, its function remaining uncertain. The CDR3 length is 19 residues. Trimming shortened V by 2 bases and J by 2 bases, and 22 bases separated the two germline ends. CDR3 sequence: CASSQPPFERVSPYNEQFF. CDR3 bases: TGCGCCAGCAGTCAACCGCCCTTTGAGAGGGTAAGCCCCTACAATGAGCAGTTCTTC.

This CDR3 reads CASSPSSSNNQPQHF. The DNA of the CDR3 is TGTGCCAGCAGCCCTAGCTCTTCCAACAATCAGCCCCAGCATTTT. The chain is built from TRBV7-6 and TRBJ1-5; D remains unclear. In germline, CDR1 is SGHVS, CDR2 FNYEAQ. The CDR3 runs to 15 residues. V was cut by 5 bases and J by 3 bases, with 14 bases left in between.

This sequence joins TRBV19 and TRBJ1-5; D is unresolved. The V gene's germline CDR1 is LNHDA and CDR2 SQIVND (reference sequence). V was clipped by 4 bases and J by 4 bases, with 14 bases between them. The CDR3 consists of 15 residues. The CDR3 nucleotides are TGTGCCAGTAGTAGGCCCCCGGGGAGGAATCAGCCCCAGCATTTT. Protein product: CASSRPPGRNQPQHF.

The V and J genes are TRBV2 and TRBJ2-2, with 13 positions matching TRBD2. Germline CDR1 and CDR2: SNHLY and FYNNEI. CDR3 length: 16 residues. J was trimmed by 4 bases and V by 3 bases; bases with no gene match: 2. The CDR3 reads CASSDTSGGATGELFF. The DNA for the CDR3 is TGTGCCAGCAGTGATACTAGCGGGGGGGCCACCGGGGAGCTGTTTTTT.

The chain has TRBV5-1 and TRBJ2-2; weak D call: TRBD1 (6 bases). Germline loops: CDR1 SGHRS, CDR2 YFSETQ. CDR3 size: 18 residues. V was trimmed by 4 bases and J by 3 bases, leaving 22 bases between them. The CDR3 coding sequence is TGCGCCAGCAGCCCCGGCGGACAGAACGGATGGGACACCGGGGAGCTGTTTTTT. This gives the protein CASSPGGQNGWDTGELFF.

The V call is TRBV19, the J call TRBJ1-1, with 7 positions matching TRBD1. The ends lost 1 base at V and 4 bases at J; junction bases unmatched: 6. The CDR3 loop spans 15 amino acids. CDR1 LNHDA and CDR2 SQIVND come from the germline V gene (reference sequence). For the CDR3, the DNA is TGTGCCAGTAGTATAGGGAGACAGGGTGGCACTGAAGCTTTCTTT. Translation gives CASSIGRQGGTEAFF.

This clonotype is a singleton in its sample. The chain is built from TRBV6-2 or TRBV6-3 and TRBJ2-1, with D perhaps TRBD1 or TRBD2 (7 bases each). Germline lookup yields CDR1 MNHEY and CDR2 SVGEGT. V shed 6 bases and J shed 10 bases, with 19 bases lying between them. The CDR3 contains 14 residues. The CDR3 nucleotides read TGTGCCAGCAGGGAGGGAGGGGGCTCGTGGGAGCAGTTCTTC. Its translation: CASREGGGSWEQFF.

The CDR3 DNA reads as TGTGCCAGCAGCACCAGGGTTTCCAATGAGCAGTTCTTC. This encodes CASSTRVSNEQFF. V is TRBV11-3 and J is TRBJ2-1; tentatively, D is TRBD1 (5 bases). V dropped 5 bases and J dropped 6 bases, with 11 bases sitting between them. The CDR3 loop spans 13 amino acids. Germline CDR1 SGHNT, CDR2 YENEEA.

For the CDR3, the DNA is TGTGCCGGAGCCCTTGGGCAGTACTTC. Encoded protein: CAGALGQYF. This chain uses TRBV2 with TRBJ2-7; D not resolved. The CDR3 runs to 9 residues. V was cut by 11 bases and J by 9 bases, with 11 bases left in between. Per germline, CDR1 SNHLY and CDR2 FYNNEI.

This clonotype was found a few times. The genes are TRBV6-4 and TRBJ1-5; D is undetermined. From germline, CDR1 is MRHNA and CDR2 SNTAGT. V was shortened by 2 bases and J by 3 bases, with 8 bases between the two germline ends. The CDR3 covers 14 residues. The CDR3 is CASSDGPDNQPQHF. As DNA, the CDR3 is TGTGCCAGCAGTGACGGACCCGACAATCAGCCCCAGCATTTT.

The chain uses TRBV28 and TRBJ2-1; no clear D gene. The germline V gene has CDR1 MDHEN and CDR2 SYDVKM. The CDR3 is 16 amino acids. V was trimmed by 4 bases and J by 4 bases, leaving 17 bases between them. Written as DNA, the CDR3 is TGTGCCAGCAGTTCCTCCGGGCGAAACCGATACAATGAGCAGTTCTTC. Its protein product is CASSSSGRNRYNEQFF.

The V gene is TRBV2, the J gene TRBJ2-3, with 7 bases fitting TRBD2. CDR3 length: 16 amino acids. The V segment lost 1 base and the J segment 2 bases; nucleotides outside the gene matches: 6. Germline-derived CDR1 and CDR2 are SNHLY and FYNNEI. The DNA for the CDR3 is TGTGCCAGCAGTGAAGGGGAGGGGTCATCCACAGATACGCAGTATTTT. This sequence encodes CASSEGEGSSTDTQYF.